This T cell receptor (beta chain) was retrieved from a study of T cell responses to AZD1222 COVID-19 vaccine (TCRdb year 2021). The study in broad terms: AZD1222 recipients given second doses at about 4 weeks or at about 12 weeks were pooled, since spike-specific TCR depth and breadth were not found to differ between the two schedules. A total of 233 trial participants underwent TCR sequencing, of whom 200 to 220 received two doses of AZD1222 and approximately 25 received two doses of the MenACWY control vaccine. Enrollment into the trials was organized by age into subgroups of 18-55, 56-69 and 70-plus years, and those subgroups contained approximately 160, 26 and 62 TCR-sequenced participants, respectively. The study at large found these results: CD4 TCRs associated with the vaccine covered the entire spike protein, and the dominant responses were in regions 160-218 and 743-854. Participants were mostly white British and included more females than males, and it was suggested by the authors that clonal diversity may have been underestimated. The 56-69-year group was small, and its depth increase did not reach significance, likely because of low power. Nearly half of unique spike-specific TCRs reportedly recognized epitopes outside regions mutated in the B.1.351 and B.1.1.7 variants. Because no samples from the day 14 peak response were available, repertoires could be characterized only after the peak T cell response. After two AZD1222 doses, both the breadth and the depth of spike-specific TCRs were significantly higher than at day 0 and than in MenACWY recipients. Conclusions about previously exposed vaccinees were limited because only six AZD1222 recipients were SARS-CoV-2 seropositive at baseline.

The CDR3 regions of human TCRbeta chains were analyzed by immunosequencing. The study's processing was this. Repertoire TCRs were matched against a reference library of SARS-CoV-2-specific TCRs generated with the MIRA antigen-specificity platform. Breadth meant the fraction of unique TCRs that were SARS-CoV-2-associated, whereas depth meant the fraction of total T cells that were SARS-CoV-2-associated. Using the MIRA data, each spike-specific TCR was assigned both to the spike region to which the TCR was reactive and to a CD4 or CD8 class. Log10-transformed breadth and depth values were compared by one-way ANOVA with Sidak's multiple comparisons tests. TCRdb took this table from immuneACCESS and kept in-frame rearrangements with V and J called. Such tables lack part of the clones; where checked against another copy, unresolved V genes explain under half of the gap, and the rest is unexplained. V and J calls and clone size are copied from that table; D and trimming were computed from the DNA. The table for this sample lists approximately 100,000 clones; about 83% of them were counted only once. The ten largest clones represent about 3.3% of the sample.

CDR1 LGHNA and CDR2 YSLEER are derived from the germline V gene. The cysteine opens and the phenylalanine closes a CDR3 of 15 amino acids. Only the CDR3 portion is preserved as DNA: 45 bases, with reading frame beginning at the first base. Germline trimming amounts to 0 bases on V and 3 bases on J, with 5 as the count of junction bases outside the gene matches. The sample's time point label, decoded: baseline before first vaccination. Vaccinee samples were obtained from the UK trials COV001 and COV002, which included a single-blind randomized controlled phase 2/3 trial of AZD1222 (ChAdOx1 nCoV-19) in healthy adults. Trial participant PBMC samples were collected at day 0 and day 28 after the second dose for TCRbeta chain sequencing. Of note for this clone: Its antigen is still unknown. There are no base qualities to consult, and no much larger clone falls within one base.

The clonotype originates from an adult in good health. This material consisted of peripheral blood, taken on day 0 of AZD1222 vaccination. The V and J segments used are TRBV4-3 and TRBJ2-7, and 7 junction bases match TRBD1. The DNA reads as follows: TGCGCCAGCAGCCAAGATCATCGACAGGGCTACGAGCAGTACTTC. It specifies CASSQDHRQGYEQYF.